This TCR beta chain was documented in a study of Graves' ophthalmopathy and Graves' hyperthyroidism. RNA transcripts served as template for amplifying TCR beta CDR3 sequences. First-round RT-PCR relied on HTBI primers, and a second-round multiplex PCR came next. TCRdb re-derived calls from the multiplex PCR reads in MiXCR, one entry per CDR3 protein. The sample includes about 420,000 distinct CDR3 sequences, under 25% seen only once; the top ten take more than 2.5%. This clonotype was seen repeatedly, ten times or more. Germline values: CDR1 SEHNR, CDR2 FQNEAQ (reference sequence). Losses at the gene ends were 5 bases for V and 2 bases for J; bases not matched to a gene: 9. The CDR3 sequence is 15 residues long. No ophthalmopathy within 18 months of follow-up signified stable hyperthyroidism. As the starting material, around 9.1 ml of fresh peripheral blood yielded the PBMCs.

This chain connects TRBV7-9 to TRBJ2-7, with 7 bases identical to TRBD1. This sequence was found in a woman aged 18-29 years with stable Graves' hyperthyroidism. Specimen: peripheral blood. The chain's CDR3 is CASSGAGTATYEQYF. CDR3 nucleotides: TGTGCCAGCAGCGGCGCCGGGACAGCTACCTACGAGCAGTACTTC. Together with reference TRBV7-9 and TRBJ2-7, the CDR3 gives the full variable domain: DTGVSQNPRHKITKRGQNVTFRCDPISEHNRLYWYRQTLGQGPEFLTYFQNEAQLEKSRLLSDRFSAERPKGSFSTLEIQRTEQGDSAMYLCASSGAGTATYEQYFGPGTRLTVT.